A selection of T cell receptor beta chains follows, all from one sample in a study of cytomegalovirus exposure and HLA in healthy donors. Assay: immunoSEQ multiplex PCR; the TCRdb copy retains only in-frame clones and omits some. This table holds approximately 81,000 clones, around 70% found once. Sequencing was carried out using PBMCs. These receptors all stem from a man aged 35 to 55 in good health and CMV-seropositive. The CDR3 runs from the conserved cysteine through the conserved F or W. D genes are given only for firm matches. Clone size is given for some rows only: seen once, a few or many times, or a class if the clone is expanded.

j_call: TRBJ2-1
clone_size: -
v_call: TRBV7-6
d_call: -
cdr3_aa: CASSLGRDEQFF
cdr3_nt: TGTGCCAGCAGCTTAGGGAGGGATGAGCAGTTCTTC

j_call: TRBJ2-3
clone_size: few
v_call: TRBV19
d_call: -
cdr3_aa: CASSISASTDTQYF
cdr3_nt: TGTGCCAGTAGTATTTCAGCGAGCACAGATACGCAGTATTTT

j_call: TRBJ1-1
clone_size: -
v_call: TRBV5-1
d_call: TRBD1
cdr3_aa: CASSWTTGMNTEAFF
cdr3_nt: TGCGCCAGCAGCTGGACGACAGGGATGAACACTGAAGCTTTCTTT

j_call: TRBJ2-3
clone_size: -
v_call: TRBV11-2
d_call: TRBD1
cdr3_aa: CASSPRQGRADTQYF
cdr3_nt: TGTGCCAGCAGCCCCAGACAGGGTCGGGCAGATACGCAGTATTTT

j_call: TRBJ2-7
clone_size: -
v_call: TRBV4-1
d_call: -
cdr3_aa: CASSQVELNYEQYF
cdr3_nt: TGCGCCAGCAGCCAAGTTGAGCTGAACTACGAGCAGTACTTC

j_call: TRBJ2-3
clone_size: -
v_call: TRBV7-8
d_call: TRBD2
cdr3_aa: CASSLASGGESTQYF
cdr3_nt: TGTGCCAGCAGCTTAGCTAGCGGGGGGGAGAGTACGCAGTATTTT

j_call: TRBJ1-4
clone_size: few
v_call: TRBV18
d_call: -
cdr3_aa: CASSPPGGEEKLFF
cdr3_nt: TGTGCCAGCTCACCACCCGGGGGTGAAGAAAAACTGTTTTTT

j_call: TRBJ1-4
clone_size: -
v_call: TRBV4-3
d_call: -
cdr3_aa: CASSQESGNKLFF
cdr3_nt: TGCGCCAGCAGCCAAGAATCAGGGAACAAACTGTTTTTT

j_call: TRBJ2-6
clone_size: few
v_call: TRBV30
d_call: -
cdr3_aa: CAWRTGGGGANVLTF
cdr3_nt: TGTGCCTGGAGGACTGGGGGCGGTGGGGCCAACGTCCTGACTTTC

j_call: TRBJ2-1
clone_size: -
v_call: TRBV7-3
d_call: -
cdr3_aa: CASSQGRDRYNEQFF
cdr3_nt: TGTGCCAGCAGCCAAGGGCGGGATCGGTACAATGAGCAGTTCTTC

j_call: TRBJ1-2
clone_size: -
v_call: TRBV9
d_call: TRBD1
cdr3_aa: CASRGQGVYGYTF
cdr3_nt: TGTGCCAGCAGAGGACAGGGCGTCTATGGCTACACCTTC